One T cell receptor beta chain is described in this entry. Its target is not known. Produced via immunoSEQ multiplex PCR; TCRdb's table is partial and in-frame only. The table has under 40,000 clones, approximately 84% seen once; the top ten hold 2%. The data were taken from a study of vaccination effects on CD4 cells after COVID-19. The study's findings and limits: Among infection- and vaccine-induced clones, marked clonal contraction occurred late after vaccination. No early post-infection timepoints were available in the study, which also included few convalescent patients.

Prior to sequencing, the ViraFEST assay stimulated PBMC with viral peptide pools, which expanded the antigen-specific CD4+ T cells. The culture ran for under eleven days, and then CD4+ T cells were isolated. It was two doses of either the BNT162b2 or mRNA-1273 vaccine that participants received. Germline V gives CDR1 LGHDT, CDR2 YNNKEL (reference sequence). The trim removed 7 bases at V and 7 bases at J, leaving 4 bases unmatched. The CDR3 is 14 residues long. The chain has TRBV3-1 (or the pseudogene TRBV3-2) and TRBJ2-1; 13 nucleotides match TRBD2. The sequencing used CD4+ T cells from PBMCs cultured with HCoV-NL63 spike peptides, collected after COVID-19 vaccination. This TCR was sampled from a human donor who received a COVID-19 vaccine. Some clones in this sample may be carry-over from other donors' samples. The CDR3 loop reads CASMTSGGRNEQFF. In DNA, the CDR3 is TGTGCCAGCATGACTAGCGGGGGGAGGAATGAGCAGTTCTTC.